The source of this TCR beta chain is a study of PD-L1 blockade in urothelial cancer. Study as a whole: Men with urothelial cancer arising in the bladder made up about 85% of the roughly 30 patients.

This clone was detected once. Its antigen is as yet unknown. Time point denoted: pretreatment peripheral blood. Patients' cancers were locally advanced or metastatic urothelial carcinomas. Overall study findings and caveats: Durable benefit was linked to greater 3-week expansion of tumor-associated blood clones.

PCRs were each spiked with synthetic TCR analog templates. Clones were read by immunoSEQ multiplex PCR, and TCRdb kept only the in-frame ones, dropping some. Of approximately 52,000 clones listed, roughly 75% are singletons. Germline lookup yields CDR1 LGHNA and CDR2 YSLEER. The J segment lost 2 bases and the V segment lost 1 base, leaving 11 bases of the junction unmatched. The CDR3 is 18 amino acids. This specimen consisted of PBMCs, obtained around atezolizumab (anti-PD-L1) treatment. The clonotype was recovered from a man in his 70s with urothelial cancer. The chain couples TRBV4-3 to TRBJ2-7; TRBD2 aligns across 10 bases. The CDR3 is CASSQGAAGAGGPYEQYF. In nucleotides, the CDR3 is TGCGCCAGCAGCCAAGGGGCGGCTGGAGCGGGAGGGCCCTACGAGCAGTACTTC.